These T cell receptor beta chains were read from a single sample in a study of blood T cells in healthy people across ages. From the 5' RACE reads, TCRdb called clonotypes with MiXCR, one entry per CDR3 protein. The sample has about 1.1 million distinct CDR3 sequences; 35% to 40% are singletons. Material: blood. All receptors come from a man aged 18 to 35 in good health. CDR3s include the opening cysteine and the closing phenylalanine or tryptophan. Fields, in order: V gene, clone size, D gene, J gene, CDR3 DNA, CDR3 protein. D genes are given only for firm matches. Expanded clones are given a class, and other clones once, few, many or no size at all.

V: TRBV9; size: many; D: .; J: TRBJ2-1; DNA: TGTGCCAGCAGCGTAGGACAGAGCTCCTACAATGAGCAGTTCTTC; CDR3: CASSVGQSSYNEQFF
V: TRBV13; size: .; D: .; J: TRBJ1-3; DNA: TGTGCCAGCAGCCACCAGGACTCTGGAAACACCATATATTTT; CDR3: CASSHQDSGNTIYF
V: TRBV7-9; size: .; D: TRBD1; J: TRBJ1-1; DNA: TGTGCCAGCAGCTACACAGGGGGAGCTTTCTTT; CDR3: CASSYTGGAFF
V: TRBV12-3/TRBV12-4; size: .; D: TRBD2; J: TRBJ2-2; DNA: TGTGCCAGCAACTCGCGGGGGGCCGGGGAGCTGTTTTTT; CDR3: CASNSRGAGELFF
V: TRBV12-3/TRBV12-4; size: .; D: .; J: TRBJ1-1; DNA: TGTGCCAGCAGTTTAGAGGGGAATCTGAACACTGAAGCTTTCTTT; CDR3: CASSLEGNLNTEAFF
V: TRBV10-3; size: .; D: TRBD1; J: TRBJ1-2; DNA: TGTGCCATCAGTGTCTCCGGGACAGACCATGGCTACACCTTC; CDR3: CAISVSGTDHGYTF
V: TRBV6-2/TRBV6-3; size: .; D: .; J: TRBJ1-1; DNA: TGTGCCAGCAGGGAAGCCAACACTGAAGCTTTCTTT; CDR3: CASREANTEAFF
V: TRBV20-1; size: .; D: TRBD2; J: TRBJ2-7; DNA: TGCAGTGCTAGGCGCCTAGCGGGAGGGCCCTCGTACGAGCAGTACTTC; CDR3: CSARRLAGGPSYEQYF
V: TRBV4-3; size: few; D: TRBD1; J: TRBJ2-3; DNA: TGCGCCAGCAGCCAAGTGATGGGACAGATTAACACAGATACGCAGTATTTT; CDR3: CASSQVMGQINTDTQYF
V: TRBV29-1; size: .; D: TRBD1; J: TRBJ1-2; DNA: TGCAGCGTTGAACCGGGACAGGGAGCCAAAAACTATGGCTACACCTTC; CDR3: CSVEPGQGAKNYGYTF
V: TRBV2; size: .; D: .; J: TRBJ2-1; DNA: TGTGCCAGTACAGAAATGAGTGAGCAGTTCTTC; CDR3: CASTEMSEQFF
V: TRBV9; size: .; D: .; J: TRBJ2-3; DNA: TGTGCCAGCAGCTTCCTTCCCGCCTCTAGCACAGATACGCAGTATTTT; CDR3: CASSFLPASSTDTQYF
V: TRBV7-9; size: .; D: TRBD2; J: TRBJ2-5; DNA: TGTGCCAGCAGTACAGTAGCGGGGCCTCAAGAGACCCAGTACTTC; CDR3: CASSTVAGPQETQYF
V: TRBV6-2/TRBV6-3; size: .; D: .; J: TRBJ2-7; DNA: TGTGCCAGCAGTTATGGGGGTATTTCCTACAATGAGCAGTACTTC; CDR3: CASSYGGISYNEQYF
V: TRBV9; size: few; D: .; J: TRBJ1-2; DNA: TGTGCCAGCAGCTTCGGTGGGGCGGATGGCTACACCTTC; CDR3: CASSFGGADGYTF
V: TRBV11-2; size: .; D: .; J: TRBJ1-1; DNA: TGTGCCAGCAGCTTAGACGAGACAGGAGCCTCTGAAGCTTTCTTT; CDR3: CASSLDETGASEAFF
V: TRBV4-2; size: few; D: TRBD2; J: TRBJ2-3; DNA: TGTGCCAGCAGCCAAGATGAGGGACTAGCGGCCCATAGCACAGATACGCAGTATTTT; CDR3: CASSQDEGLAAHSTDTQYF
V: TRBV18; size: once; D: .; J: TRBJ2-7; DNA: TGTGCCAGCTCACCATCCGCCTACAATGAGCAGTACTTC; CDR3: CASSPSAYNEQYF
V: TRBV9; size: few; D: .; J: TRBJ2-3; DNA: TGTGCCAGCAGCGACCGAGGGTTGGGGGCCCCTAGCACAGATACGCAGTATTTT; CDR3: CASSDRGLGAPSTDTQYF
V: TRBV6-6; size: .; D: .; J: TRBJ2-1; DNA: TGTGCCAGCAGGCTCTCCCTCTCCTACAATGAGCAGTTCTTC; CDR3: CASRLSLSYNEQFF
V: TRBV7-9; size: many; D: TRBD1; J: TRBJ1-1; DNA: TGTGCCAGCAGCTCGGGACAGACGAACACTGAAGCTTTCTTT; CDR3: CASSSGQTNTEAFF
V: TRBV10-3; size: few; D: .; J: TRBJ2-3; DNA: TGTGCCATCAGTGAGTACGCCGCCGGGACTAGCACAGATACGCAGTATTTT; CDR3: CAISEYAAGTSTDTQYF
V: TRBV9; size: few; D: .; J: TRBJ2-7; DNA: TGTGCCAGCAGCGTAGGTATTTACGGGCCCGAGCAGTACTTC; CDR3: CASSVGIYGPEQYF
V: TRBV7-9; size: few; D: TRBD1; J: TRBJ2-3; DNA: TGTGCCAGCAGGAGAGAGGGGGCGGTTACAGATATGCAGTATTTT; CDR3: CASRREGAVTDMQYF
V: TRBV6-6; size: .; D: .; J: TRBJ1-5; DNA: TGTGCCAGCAGTCCCCCGGACAGCCGCAATCAGCCCCAGCATTTT; CDR3: CASSPPDSRNQPQHF
V: TRBV7-8; size: few; D: TRBD1; J: TRBJ1-5; DNA: TGTGCCAGCAGCTTAGCTACAGGGGCCTATCAGCCCCAGCATTTT; CDR3: CASSLATGAYQPQHF
V: TRBV5-1; size: .; D: .; J: TRBJ1-4; DNA: TGCGCCAGCAGTGAGCAGGGACGGGAAAAACTGTTTTTT; CDR3: CASSEQGREKLFF
V: TRBV20-1; size: few; D: .; J: TRBJ2-4; DNA: TGCAGTGCTGGGGTTGGGGCCAAAAACATTCAGTACTTC; CDR3: CSAGVGAKNIQYF
V: TRBV18; size: .; D: .; J: TRBJ2-3; DNA: TGTGCCAGCTCACGGGAAGGCAGATACACAGATACGCAGTATTTT; CDR3: CASSREGRYTDTQYF
V: TRBV20-1; size: .; D: .; J: TRBJ1-2; DNA: TGCAGTGCTAGACCCTATGCCGAGCCGGGGCTCGACTATGGCTACACCTTC; CDR3: CSARPYAEPGLDYGYTF
V: TRBV6-1; size: .; D: .; J: TRBJ2-5; DNA: TGTGCCAGCAGAGTACAGAACCAAGAGACCCAGTACTTC; CDR3: CASRVQNQETQYF
V: TRBV10-3; size: .; D: .; J: TRBJ2-7; DNA: TGTGCCATCAGGGATTTGAACAATGAGCAGTACTTC; CDR3: CAIRDLNNEQYF
V: TRBV24-1; size: .; D: .; J: TRBJ2-5; DNA: TGTGCCACCAGTGATTCGGTCCAAGAGACCCAGTACTTC; CDR3: CATSDSVQETQYF
V: TRBV10-3; size: .; D: .; J: TRBJ1-6; DNA: TGTGCCATCAGTGCCCTGGACAGCATGCCCCTCCACTTT; CDR3: CAISALDSMPLHF
V: TRBV5-1; size: few; D: .; J: TRBJ2-3; DNA: TGCGCCAGCAGCTTGGGAGGGGTGGAAGATACGCAGTATTTT; CDR3: CASSLGGVEDTQYF
V: TRBV5-6; size: .; D: .; J: TRBJ2-2; DNA: TGTGCCAGCAGCCCACTGACCCGGGACATTAACACCGGGGAGCTGTTTTTT; CDR3: CASSPLTRDINTGELFF
V: TRBV18; size: .; D: .; J: TRBJ1-4; DNA: TGTGCCAGCTCACCAGAGGGGATTGGGGATGAAAAACTGTTTTTT; CDR3: CASSPEGIGDEKLFF
V: TRBV10-3; size: few; D: .; J: TRBJ1-2; DNA: TGTGCCATCTTGGCAGGGGTAAATGGTAGAAAGAGTGGCTACACCTTC; CDR3: CAILAGVNGRKSGYTF
V: TRBV9; size: few; D: .; J: TRBJ2-7; DNA: TGTGCCAGCAGCGTAGGATCGAGCTCCTACGAGCAGTACTTC; CDR3: CASSVGSSSYEQYF
V: TRBV20-1; size: .; D: TRBD1; J: TRBJ2-1; DNA: TGCAGTGCTAGTCCCCAGACAGGGCAAGGCTACAATGAGCAGTTCTTC; CDR3: CSASPQTGQGYNEQFF
V: TRBV20-1; size: .; D: .; J: TRBJ1-2; DNA: TGCAGTGCTAGTCTCAACGAAGCTGGCTATGGCTACACCTTC; CDR3: CSASLNEAGYGYTF
V: TRBV20-1; size: .; D: .; J: TRBJ1-6; DNA: TGCAGTGCTACGAAAAATGATAATTCACCCCTCCACTTT; CDR3: CSATKNDNSPLHF